These T cell receptor beta chains were read from a single sample in a study of human T cells and chemical hapten exposure. One entry per CDR3 protein, called by TCRdb with MiXCR from the RACE reads. This table has about 85,000 distinct CDR3 sequences, around 8.8% appearing once. The source was whole blood, collected in connection with sensitization to the hapten diphenylcyclopropenone (DPC). The receptors were sampled from a man aged 35 to 55 with alopecia areata. Some clones in this sample may be carry-over from other donors' samples. CDR3s include the opening cysteine and the closing phenylalanine or tryptophan. A D gene is named only where the DNA matches it firmly. Clone size is given for some rows only: seen once, a few or many times, or a class if the clone is expanded.

TRBJ2-2,-,TRBV29-1,13,-,CSVGGENTGELFF,TGCAGCGTTGGGGGAGAGAACACCGGGGAGCTGTTTTTT
TRBJ1-6,-,TRBV3-1,13,many,CASSQGANSPLHF,TGTGCCAGCAGCCAAGGGGCGAATTCACCCCTCCACTTT
TRBJ1-1,-,TRBV11-1,13,few,CARPHRENTEAFF,TGTGCCCGACCCCACAGGGAGAACACTGAAGCTTTCTTT
TRBJ2-4,TRBD2,TRBV10-3,17,-,CVTPWTSGRATKNIQYF,TGTGTCACACCTTGGACTAGCGGGAGGGCGACCAAAAACATTCAGTACTTC
TRBJ1-5,TRBD1,TRBV5-4,14,many,CASSTEGASQPQHF,TGTGCCAGCAGCACGGAGGGGGCTTCTCAGCCCCAGCATTTT
TRBJ2-3,-,TRBV20-1,15,many,CSARVQGGGTDTQYF,TGCAGTGCTAGAGTCCAAGGCGGAGGCACAGATACGCAGTATTTT
TRBJ2-1,-,TRBV29-1,15,many,CSVLAATLSYNEQFF,TGCAGCGTTCTAGCCGCAACCCTCTCCTACAATGAGCAGTTCTTC
TRBJ2-7,-,TRBV6-5,15,-,CASSYSGNGPYEQYF,TGTGCCAGCAGTTACTCCGGCAACGGACCCTACGAGCAGTACTTC
TRBJ1-5,-,TRBV7-9,13,-,CASSLDDGQPQHF,TGTGCCAGCAGCTTAGATGATGGTCAGCCCCAGCATTTT
TRBJ1-1,-,TRBV7-8,13,many,CASSSKGGVEAFF,TGTGCCAGCAGCTCTAAAGGGGGAGTTGAAGCTTTCTTT
TRBJ2-3,-,TRBV25-1,15,-,CASSVRDGWTDTQYF,TGTGCCAGCAGTGTGAGGGATGGATGGACAGATACGCAGTATTTT
TRBJ2-5,TRBD2,TRBV27,15,-,CASSFQLATQETQYF,TGTGCCAGCAGTTTCCAACTAGCGACCCAAGAGACCCAGTACTTC
TRBJ1-2,TRBD1,TRBV6-5,15,-,CASRRGQGTSDGYTF,TGTGCCAGCAGGCGGGGACAGGGAACCTCGGATGGCTACACCTTC
TRBJ2-3,-,TRBV4-1,17,-,CASSQFLGTGGADTQYF,TGCGCCAGCAGCCAATTTTTAGGTACAGGAGGGGCAGATACGCAGTATTTT
TRBJ2-3,-,TRBV6-5,15,few,CASSPLRSSTDTQYF,TGTGCCAGCAGTCCCCTGAGGTCGAGCACAGATACGCAGTATTTT
TRBJ2-3,-,TRBV5-1,15,-,CASSLSGGPKDTQYF,TGCGCCAGCAGCTTGTCAGGGGGGCCCAAAGATACGCAGTATTTT
TRBJ1-5,-,TRBV20-1,12,-,CSARQGNQPQHF,TGCAGTGCCAGACAGGGCAATCAGCCCCAGCATTTT
TRBJ1-2,-,TRBV6-1,14,many,CASSGRAPLYGYTF,TGTGCCAGCAGTGGCAGGGCCCCCCTCTATGGCTACACCTTC
TRBJ2-5,TRBD2,TRBV6-6,14,many,CASSLGLAEETQYF,TGTGCCAGCAGCCTGGGACTAGCGGAAGAGACCCAGTACTTC
TRBJ1-3,-,TRBV21-1,16,many,CASSKLRHLSGNTIYF,TGTGCCAGCAGCAAATTACGACATCTCTCTGGAAACACCATATATTTT
TRBJ1-2,-,TRBV5-4,12,many,CASSLRDYGYTF,TGTGCCAGCAGTTTGCGGGACTATGGCTACACCTTC
TRBJ2-5,-,TRBV9,15,-,CASSPRAASEETQYF,TGTGCCAGCAGCCCCCGGGCAGCTAGCGAAGAGACCCAGTACTTC
TRBJ1-1,-,TRBV6-6,16,few,CASSYSSGDPNTEAFF,TGTGCCAGCAGTTACTCGTCAGGGGACCCGAACACTGAAGCTTTCTTT
TRBJ2-3,-,TRBV25-1,11,-,CASIYVDTQYF,TGTGCCAGCATTTACGTGGATACGCAGTATTTT
TRBJ1-2,TRBD1,TRBV29-1,13,many,CSVEETGGEGYTF,TGCAGCGTTGAAGAGACAGGGGGGGAAGGCTACACCTTC
TRBJ2-3,-,TRBV14,14,few,CASSHGPSSYTQYF,TGTGCCAGCAGTCATGGTCCCTCGAGCTATACGCAGTATTTT
TRBJ1-2,-,TRBV25-1,15,-,CASSEPEGDVDGYTF,TGTGCCAGCAGTGAGCCGGAGGGGGATGTCGATGGCTACACCTTC
TRBJ2-5,-,TRBV5-4,15,-,CASSMGLGSQETQYF,TGTGCCAGCAGCATGGGGCTAGGGTCCCAAGAGACCCAGTACTTC
TRBJ2-3,TRBD1,TRBV9,18,few,CASSVRPRGQGGTDTQYF,TGTGCCAGCAGCGTCCGCCCCCGGGGACAGGGGGGCACAGATACGCAGTATTTT
TRBJ2-5,TRBD2,TRBV10-2,16,few,CASSGDGLAVAETQYF,TGCGCCAGCAGTGGGGACGGACTAGCGGTCGCAGAGACCCAGTACTTC
TRBJ1-1,TRBD1,TRBV2,14,-,CASLGTGGATEAFF,TGTGCCAGCCTGGGGACAGGGGGCGCGACTGAAGCTTTCTTT
TRBJ2-6,TRBD1,TRBV7-9,17,few,CASSPGQGLSGANVLTF,TGTGCCAGCAGCCCCGGACAGGGTTTAAGTGGGGCCAACGTCCTGACTTTC
TRBJ1-2,-,TRBV19,15,few,CASSISAERTYGYTF,TGTGCCAGTAGTATTTCGGCAGAAAGAACCTATGGCTACACCTTC
TRBJ2-1,TRBD2,TRBV12-3/TRBV12-4,14,few,CASSSGTRLNEQFF,TGTGCCAGCAGTTCCGGGACTAGACTCAATGAGCAGTTCTTC
TRBJ2-1,-,TRBV20-1,18,many,CSARVGRDSFGIYNEQFF,TGCAGTGCCAGAGTCGGACGGGACTCCTTTGGGATCTACAATGAGCAGTTCTTC
TRBJ2-2,-,TRBV3-1,19,many,CASSQGIGGAISNTGELFF,TGTGCCAGCAGCCAAGGGATTGGTGGCGCCATTTCGAACACCGGGGAGCTGTTTTTT
TRBJ2-1,TRBD2,TRBV29-1,13,many,CSLGWSSGAEQFF,TGCAGCCTGGGGTGGTCTAGCGGGGCTGAGCAGTTCTTC
TRBJ2-3,TRBD1,TRBV10-3,14,-,CAINTGTDTDTQYF,TGTGCCATCAACACCGGGACAGACACAGATACGCAGTATTTT
TRBJ2-5,-,TRBV2,14,-,CASMKGGSGETQYF,TGTGCCAGCATGAAGGGTGGTAGCGGCGAGACCCAGTACTTC
TRBJ2-3,TRBD2,TRBV2,16,-,CASRPLAGGSGDTQYF,TGTGCCAGCAGGCCACTAGCGGGAGGCTCGGGAGATACGCAGTATTTT
TRBJ1-1,-,TRBV10-3,13,many,CAISLQGDTEAFF,TGTGCCATCAGTTTACAGGGTGACACTGAAGCTTTCTTT
TRBJ2-7,TRBD2,TRBV10-3,17,few,CAISESSLAGGSYEQYF,TGTGCCATCAGTGAGTCCTCCCTAGCGGGAGGTTCGTACGAGCAGTACTTC
TRBJ2-5,TRBD1,TRBV6-5,14,few,CASSEGQVRETQYF,TGTGCCAGCAGTGAGGGACAGGTCAGAGAGACCCAGTACTTC
TRBJ2-5,TRBD2,TRBV2,17,many,CASKSLLTSGTQETQYF,TGTGCCAGCAAATCCCTCCTTACTAGCGGGACCCAGGAGACCCAGTACTTC
TRBJ1-1,-,TRBV25-1,14,few,CASSDPGPNTEAFF,TGTGCCAGCAGTGACCCGGGACCGAACACTGAAGCTTTCTTT
TRBJ2-3,TRBD2,TRBV30,12,few,CAWGLAGDTQYF,TGTGCCTGGGGACTAGCGGGAGATACGCAGTATTTT
TRBJ2-7,TRBD1,TRBV28,15,many,CASSPTGTGSYEQYF,TGTGCCAGCAGCCCGACCGGGACAGGGTCCTACGAGCAGTACTTC
TRBJ1-4,TRBD1,TRBV12-3/TRBV12-4,14,-,CASSSQGGLEKLFF,TGTGCCAGCAGTTCACAGGGGGGTCTGGAAAAACTGTTTTTT